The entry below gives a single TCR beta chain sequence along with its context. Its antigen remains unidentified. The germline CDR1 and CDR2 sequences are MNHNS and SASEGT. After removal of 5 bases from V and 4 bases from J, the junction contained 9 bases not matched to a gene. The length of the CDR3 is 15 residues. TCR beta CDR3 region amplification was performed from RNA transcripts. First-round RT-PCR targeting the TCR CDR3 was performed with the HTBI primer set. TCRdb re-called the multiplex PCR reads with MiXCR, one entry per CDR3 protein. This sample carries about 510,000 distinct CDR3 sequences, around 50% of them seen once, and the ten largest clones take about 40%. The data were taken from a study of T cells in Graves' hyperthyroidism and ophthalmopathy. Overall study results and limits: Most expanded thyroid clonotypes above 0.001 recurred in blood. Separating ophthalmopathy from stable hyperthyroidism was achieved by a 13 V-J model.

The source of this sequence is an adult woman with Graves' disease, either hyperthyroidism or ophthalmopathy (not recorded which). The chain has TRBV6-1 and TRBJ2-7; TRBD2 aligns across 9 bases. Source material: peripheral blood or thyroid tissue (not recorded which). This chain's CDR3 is CASSRGGRAVYEQYF. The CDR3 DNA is TGTGCCAGCAGTCGCGGCGGGAGGGCCGTTTACGAGCAGTACTTC.